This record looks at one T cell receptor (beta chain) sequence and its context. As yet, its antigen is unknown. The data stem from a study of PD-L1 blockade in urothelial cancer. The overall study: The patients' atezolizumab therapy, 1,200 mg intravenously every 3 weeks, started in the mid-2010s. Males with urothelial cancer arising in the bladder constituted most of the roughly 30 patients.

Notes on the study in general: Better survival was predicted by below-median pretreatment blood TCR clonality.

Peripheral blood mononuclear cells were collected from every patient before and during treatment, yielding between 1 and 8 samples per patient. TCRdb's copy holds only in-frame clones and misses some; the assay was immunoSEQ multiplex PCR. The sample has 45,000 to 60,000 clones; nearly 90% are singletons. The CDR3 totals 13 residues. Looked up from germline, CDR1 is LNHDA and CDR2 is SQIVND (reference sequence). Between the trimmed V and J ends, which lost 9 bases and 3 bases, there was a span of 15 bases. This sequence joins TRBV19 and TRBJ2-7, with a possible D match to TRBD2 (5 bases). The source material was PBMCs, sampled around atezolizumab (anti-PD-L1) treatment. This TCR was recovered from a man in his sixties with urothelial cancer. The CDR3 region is CARQRVEGYEQYF. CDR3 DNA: TGTGCCAGACAGAGGGTAGAGGGCTACGAGCAGTACTTC.